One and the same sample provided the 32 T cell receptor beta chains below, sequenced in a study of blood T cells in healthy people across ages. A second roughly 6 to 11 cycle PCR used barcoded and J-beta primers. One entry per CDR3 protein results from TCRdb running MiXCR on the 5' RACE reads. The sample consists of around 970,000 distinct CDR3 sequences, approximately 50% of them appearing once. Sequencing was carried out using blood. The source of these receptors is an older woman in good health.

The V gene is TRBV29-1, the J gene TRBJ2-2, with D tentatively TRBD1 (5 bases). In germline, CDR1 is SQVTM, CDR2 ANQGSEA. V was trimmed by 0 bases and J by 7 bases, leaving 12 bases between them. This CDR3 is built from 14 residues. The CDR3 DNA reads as TGCAGCGTTGAAGATCTTCCAGGGATCGGGGAGCTGTTTTTT. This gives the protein CSVEDLPGIGELFF.

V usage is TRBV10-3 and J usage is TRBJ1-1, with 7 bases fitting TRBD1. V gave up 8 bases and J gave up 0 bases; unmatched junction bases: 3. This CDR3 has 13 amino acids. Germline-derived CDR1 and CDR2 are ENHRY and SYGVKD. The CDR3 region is CAISGQMNTEAFF. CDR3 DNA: TGTGCCATCTCGGGACAGATGAACACTGAAGCTTTCTTT.

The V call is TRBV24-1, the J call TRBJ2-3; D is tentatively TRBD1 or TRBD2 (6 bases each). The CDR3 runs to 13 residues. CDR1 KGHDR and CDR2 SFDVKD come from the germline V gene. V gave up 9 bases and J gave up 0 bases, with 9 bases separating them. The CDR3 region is CATGGPSTDTQYF. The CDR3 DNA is TGTGCCACCGGGGGGCCCAGCACAGATACGCAGTATTTT.

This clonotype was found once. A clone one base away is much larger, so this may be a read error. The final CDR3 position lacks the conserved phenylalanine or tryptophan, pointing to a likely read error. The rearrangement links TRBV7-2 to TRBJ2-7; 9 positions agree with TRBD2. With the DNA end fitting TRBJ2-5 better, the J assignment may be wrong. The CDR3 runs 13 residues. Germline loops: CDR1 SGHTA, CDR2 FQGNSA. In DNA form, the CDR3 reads TGTGCCAGCAGCTTTGGACTAGCGGAGACCCAGTACTTA. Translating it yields CASSFGLAETQYL.

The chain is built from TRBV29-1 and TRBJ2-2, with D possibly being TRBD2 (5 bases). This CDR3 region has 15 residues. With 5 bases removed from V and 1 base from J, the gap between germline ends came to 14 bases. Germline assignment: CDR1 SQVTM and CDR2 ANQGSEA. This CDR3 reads CSVPTPAGNTGELFF. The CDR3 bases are TGCAGCGTTCCTACGCCGGCGGGGAACACCGGGGAGCTGTTTTTT.

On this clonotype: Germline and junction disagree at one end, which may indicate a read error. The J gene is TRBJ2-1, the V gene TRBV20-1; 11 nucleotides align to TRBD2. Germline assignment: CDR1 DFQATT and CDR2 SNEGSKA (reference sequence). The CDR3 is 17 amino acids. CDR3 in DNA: TGCAGCGCTAGAGATATGAGACTAGCGGGGAGGGGGAATGAGCAGTTCTTC. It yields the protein CSARDMRLAGRGNEQFF.

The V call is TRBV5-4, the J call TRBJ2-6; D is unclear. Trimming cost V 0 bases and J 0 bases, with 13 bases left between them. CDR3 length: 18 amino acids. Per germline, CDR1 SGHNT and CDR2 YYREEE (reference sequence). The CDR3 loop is CASSLAGRTNSGANVLTF. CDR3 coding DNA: TGTGCCAGCAGCTTGGCCGGCAGAACAAACTCTGGGGCCAACGTCCTGACTTTC.

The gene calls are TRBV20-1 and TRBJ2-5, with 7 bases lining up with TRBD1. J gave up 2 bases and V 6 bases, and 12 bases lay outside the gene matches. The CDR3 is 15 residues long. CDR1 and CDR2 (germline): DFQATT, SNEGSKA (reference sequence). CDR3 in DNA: TGCAGTGCGAAAAGGAGTACAGGGGTTCAAGAGACCCAGTACTTC. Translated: CSAKRSTGVQETQYF.

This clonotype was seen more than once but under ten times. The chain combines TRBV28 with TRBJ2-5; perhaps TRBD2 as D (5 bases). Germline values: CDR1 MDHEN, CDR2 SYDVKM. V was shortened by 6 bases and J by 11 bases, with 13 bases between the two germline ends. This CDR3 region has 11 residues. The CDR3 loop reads CASSRLREQYF. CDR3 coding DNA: TGTGCCAGCAGCCGATTGAGGGAGCAGTACTTC. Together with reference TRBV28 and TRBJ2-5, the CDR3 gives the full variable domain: DVKVTQSSRYLVKRTGEKVFLECVQDMDHENMFWYRQDPGLGLRLIYFSYDVKMKEKGDIPEGYSVSREKKERFSLILESASTNQTSMYLCASSRLREQYFGPGTRLLVL.

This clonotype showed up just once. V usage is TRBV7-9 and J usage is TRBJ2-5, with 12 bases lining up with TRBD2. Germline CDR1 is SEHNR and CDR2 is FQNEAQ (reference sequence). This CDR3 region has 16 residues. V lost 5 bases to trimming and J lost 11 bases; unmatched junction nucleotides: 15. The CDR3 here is CASSPETSGSTHEQYF. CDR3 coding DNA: TGTGCCAGCAGCCCAGAGACTAGCGGGAGTACCCATGAGCAGTACTTC.

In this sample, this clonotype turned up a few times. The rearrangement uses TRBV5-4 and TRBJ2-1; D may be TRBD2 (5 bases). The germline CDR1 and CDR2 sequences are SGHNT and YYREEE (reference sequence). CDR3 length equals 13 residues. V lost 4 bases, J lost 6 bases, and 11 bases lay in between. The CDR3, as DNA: TGTGCCAGCAGCCATCAAGGAGGCAATGAGCAGTTCTTC. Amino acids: CASSHQGGNEQFF.

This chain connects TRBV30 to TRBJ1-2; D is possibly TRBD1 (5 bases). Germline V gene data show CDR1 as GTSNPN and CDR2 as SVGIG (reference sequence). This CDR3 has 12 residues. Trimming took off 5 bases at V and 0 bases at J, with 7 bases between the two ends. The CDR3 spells CAWAGTNYGYTF. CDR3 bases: TGTGCCTGGGCAGGGACTAACTATGGCTACACCTTC.

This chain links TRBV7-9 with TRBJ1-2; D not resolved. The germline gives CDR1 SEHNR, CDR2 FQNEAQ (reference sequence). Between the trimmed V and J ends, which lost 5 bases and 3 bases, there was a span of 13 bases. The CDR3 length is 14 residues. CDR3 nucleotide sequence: TGTGCCAGCAGCCCTATGGGGTTTCACTATGGCTACACCTTC. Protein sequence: CASSPMGFHYGYTF.

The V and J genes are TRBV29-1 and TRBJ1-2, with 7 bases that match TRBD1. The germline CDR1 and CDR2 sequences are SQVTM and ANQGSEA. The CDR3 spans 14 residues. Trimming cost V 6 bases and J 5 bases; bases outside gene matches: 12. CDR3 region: CSVAGTAGFYGYTF. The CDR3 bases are TGCAGCGTCGCCGGGACAGCGGGGTTTTATGGCTACACCTTC.

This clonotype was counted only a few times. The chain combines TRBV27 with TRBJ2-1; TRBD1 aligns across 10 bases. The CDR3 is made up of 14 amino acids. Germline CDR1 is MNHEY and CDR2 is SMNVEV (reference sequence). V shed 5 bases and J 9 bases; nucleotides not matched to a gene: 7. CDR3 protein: CASSARQGAIEQFF. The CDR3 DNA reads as TGTGCCAGCAGTGCGAGACAGGGGGCGATTGAGCAGTTCTTC.

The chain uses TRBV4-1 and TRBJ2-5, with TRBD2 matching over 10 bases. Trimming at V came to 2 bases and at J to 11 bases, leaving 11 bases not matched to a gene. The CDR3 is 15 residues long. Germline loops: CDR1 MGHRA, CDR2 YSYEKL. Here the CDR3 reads CASSQLAGAGNEQYF. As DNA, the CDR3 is TGCGCCAGCAGCCAACTAGCGGGAGCAGGTAATGAGCAGTACTTC.

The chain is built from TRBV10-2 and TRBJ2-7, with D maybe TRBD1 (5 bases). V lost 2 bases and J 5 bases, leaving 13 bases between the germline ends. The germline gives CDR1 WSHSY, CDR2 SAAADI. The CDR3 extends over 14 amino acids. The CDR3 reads CASSEPDIFHEQYF. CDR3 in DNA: TGCGCCAGCAGTGAGCCGGACATCTTCCACGAGCAGTACTTC.

The CDR3 coding sequence is TGTGCTAGCAGCACGTCGGGACAGGAAAACATTCAGTACTTC. This gives the protein CASSTSGQENIQYF. This chain links TRBV21-1 with TRBJ2-5; TRBD1 was called by the table and not checked on the DNA. The J call is uncertain, as TRBJ2-4 better fits the DNA end. TRBV21-1 is a known pseudogene. The CDR3 contains 14 residues.

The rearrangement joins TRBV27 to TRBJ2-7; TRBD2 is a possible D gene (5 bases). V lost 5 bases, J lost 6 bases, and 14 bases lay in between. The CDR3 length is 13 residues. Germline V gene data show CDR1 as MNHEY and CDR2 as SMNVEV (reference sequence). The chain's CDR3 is CASSTRVLSEQYF. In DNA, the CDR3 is TGTGCCAGCAGTACTAGAGTTCTCTCCGAGCAGTACTTC.

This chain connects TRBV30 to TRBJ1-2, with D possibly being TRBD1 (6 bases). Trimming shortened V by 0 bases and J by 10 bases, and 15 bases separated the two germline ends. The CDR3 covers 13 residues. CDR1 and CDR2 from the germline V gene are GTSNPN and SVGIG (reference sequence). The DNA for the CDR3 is TGTGCCTGGAGTGTACCGGGGGGGCGCGACTACACCTTC. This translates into CAWSVPGGRDYTF.

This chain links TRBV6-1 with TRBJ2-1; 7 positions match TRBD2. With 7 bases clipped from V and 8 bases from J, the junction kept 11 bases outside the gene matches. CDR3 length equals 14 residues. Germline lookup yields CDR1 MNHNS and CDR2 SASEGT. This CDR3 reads CASTQGLPTDEQFF. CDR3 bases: TGTGCCAGCACCCAGGGACTACCTACCGATGAGCAGTTCTTC.

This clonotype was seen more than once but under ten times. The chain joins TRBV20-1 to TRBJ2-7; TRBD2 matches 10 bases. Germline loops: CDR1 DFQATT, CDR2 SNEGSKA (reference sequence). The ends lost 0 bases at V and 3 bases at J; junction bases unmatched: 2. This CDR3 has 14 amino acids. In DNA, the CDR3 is TGCAGTGCTAGAGATCCTAGCGGGAGCTACGAGCAGTACTTC. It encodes CSARDPSGSYEQYF.

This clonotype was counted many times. The DNA of the CDR3 is TGTGCCAGCAGCTTGAATATGGGGGGTGATGGCTACACCTTC. Translating it yields CASSLNMGGDGYTF. The V gene is TRBV5-6, the J gene TRBJ1-2; D might be TRBD1 (5 bases). CDR1 and CDR2 (germline): SGHDT, YYEEEE. V was pared by 1 base and J by 6 bases, with 13 bases between. CDR3 length: 14 residues.

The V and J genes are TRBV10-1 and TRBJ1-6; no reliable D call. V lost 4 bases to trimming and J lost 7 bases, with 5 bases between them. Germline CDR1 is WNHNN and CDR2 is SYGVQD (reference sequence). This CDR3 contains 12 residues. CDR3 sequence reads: CASSGLNSPLHF. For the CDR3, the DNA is TGCGCCAGCAGTGGGCTGAATTCACCCCTCCACTTT.

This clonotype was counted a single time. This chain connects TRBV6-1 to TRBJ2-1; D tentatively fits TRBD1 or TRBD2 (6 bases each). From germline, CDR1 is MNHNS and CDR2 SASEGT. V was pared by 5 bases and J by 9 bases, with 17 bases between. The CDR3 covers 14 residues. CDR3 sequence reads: CASSSQGRGAEQFF. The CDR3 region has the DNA TGTGCCAGCAGTTCCCAGGGTAGGGGGGCTGAGCAGTTCTTC.

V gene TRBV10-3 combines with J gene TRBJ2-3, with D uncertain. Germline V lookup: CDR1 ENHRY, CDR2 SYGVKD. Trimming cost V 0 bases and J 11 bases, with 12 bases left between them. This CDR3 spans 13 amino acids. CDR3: CAISESFQEKQYF. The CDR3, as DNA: TGTGCCATCAGTGAGTCGTTTCAGGAGAAGCAGTATTTT.

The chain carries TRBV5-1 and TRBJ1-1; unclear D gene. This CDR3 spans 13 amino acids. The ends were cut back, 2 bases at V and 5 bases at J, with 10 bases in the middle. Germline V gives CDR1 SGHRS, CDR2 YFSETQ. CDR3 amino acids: CASSLEGETEAFF. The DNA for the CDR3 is TGCGCCAGCAGCTTAGAGGGAGAAACTGAAGCTTTCTTT. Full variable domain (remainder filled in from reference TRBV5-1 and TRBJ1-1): KAGVTQTPRYLIKTRGQQVTLSCSPISGHRSVSWYQQTPGQGLQFLFEYFSETQRNKGNFPGRFSGRQFSNSRSEMNVSTLELGDSALYLCASSLEGETEAFFGQGTRLTVV.

The CDR3 loop is CASSFAGRTYEQYF. CDR3 DNA: TGTGCCAGCAGTTTTGCAGGGCGAACCTACGAGCAGTACTTC. The chain carries TRBV28 and TRBJ2-7; D is perhaps TRBD1 (5 bases). The germline gives CDR1 MDHEN, CDR2 SYDVKM. Trimming removed 3 bases at V and 2 bases at J, with 11 bases between. The CDR3 is made up of 14 amino acids. The full variable domain, in which reference TRBV28 and TRBJ2-7 provide the parts outside the CDR3, is DVKVTQSSRYLVKRTGEKVFLECVQDMDHENMFWYRQDPGLGLRLIYFSYDVKMKEKGDIPEGYSVSREKKERFSLILESASTNQTSMYLCASSFAGRTYEQYFGPGTRLTVT.

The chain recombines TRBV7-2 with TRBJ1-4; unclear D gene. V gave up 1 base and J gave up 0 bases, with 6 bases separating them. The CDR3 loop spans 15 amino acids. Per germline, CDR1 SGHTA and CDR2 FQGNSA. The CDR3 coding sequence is TGTGCCAGCAGCTTAGGGTTCTCAACTAATGAAAAACTGTTTTTT. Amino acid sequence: CASSLGFSTNEKLFF. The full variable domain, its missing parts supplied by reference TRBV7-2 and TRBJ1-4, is GAGVSQSPSNKVTEKGKDVELRCDPISGHTALYWYRQSLGQGLEFLIYFQGNSAPDKSGLPSDRFSAERTGGSVSTLTIQRTQQEDSAVYLCASSLGFSTNEKLFFGSGTQLSVL.

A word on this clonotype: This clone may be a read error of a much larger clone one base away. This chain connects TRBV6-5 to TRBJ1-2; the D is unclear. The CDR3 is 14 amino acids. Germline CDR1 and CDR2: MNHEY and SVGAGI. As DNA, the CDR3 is TGTGCCAGCAATTACTCCTCAAACAACTATGGCTACACCTTC. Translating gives CASNYSSNNYGYTF.

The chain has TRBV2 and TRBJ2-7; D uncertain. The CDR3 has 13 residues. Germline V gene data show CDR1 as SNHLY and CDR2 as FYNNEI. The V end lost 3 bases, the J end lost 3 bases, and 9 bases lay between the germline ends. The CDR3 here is CASSDVQSYEQYF. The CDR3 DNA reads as TGTGCCAGCAGTGATGTACAGAGCTACGAGCAGTACTTC.

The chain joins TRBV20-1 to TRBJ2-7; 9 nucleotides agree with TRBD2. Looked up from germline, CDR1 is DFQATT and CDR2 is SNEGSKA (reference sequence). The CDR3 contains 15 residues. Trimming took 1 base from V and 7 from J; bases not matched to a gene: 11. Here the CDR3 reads CSARGGLAGYNEQYF. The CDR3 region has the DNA TGCAGTGCTAGAGGGGGGCTAGCGGGATATAATGAGCAGTACTTC.